Shown below are 28 T cell receptor beta chains from a single sample sequenced in a study of T cell responses to AZD1222 COVID-19 vaccine. This table comes from immunoSEQ multiplex PCR, and its TCRdb copy is limited to in-frame clones, with some not included. The table lists some 170,000 clones, 80% to 90% of them singletons. This specimen was peripheral blood, taken 28 days after the second dose of the MenACWY control vaccine. Receptor source: an adult who received the MenACWY meningococcal vaccine as a control.

The chain couples TRBV28 to TRBJ1-2; TRBD1 is a possible D gene (6 bases). Between the trimmed V and J ends, which lost 10 bases and 2 bases, there was a span of 8 bases. CDR1 MDHEN and CDR2 SYDVKM come from the germline V gene. CDR3 length: 11 amino acids. The CDR3 sequence is CATTGNYGYTF. DNA of the CDR3: TGTGCCACCACAGGGAACTATGGCTACACCTTC.

The chain links TRBV25-1 to TRBJ2-1; D remains ambiguous. CDR1 and CDR2 from the germline V gene are MGHDK and SYGVNS. The CDR3 totals 13 residues. The chain's CDR3 is CAVAGTSRHEQFF. CDR3 in DNA: TGTGCGGTCGCAGGTACTTCACGGCATGAGCAGTTCTTC.

The chain employs TRBV4-3 and TRBJ2-7; no clear D. The CDR3 has 15 residues. Trimming removed 0 bases at V and 2 bases at J, with 11 bases between. Germline V gives CDR1 LGHNA, CDR2 YSLEER. CDR3: CASSQDKGPPYEQYF. CDR3 nucleotide sequence: TGCGCCAGCAGCCAAGATAAAGGACCTCCCTACGAGCAGTACTTC.

The sample holds one count of this clone. This chain links TRBV4-1 with TRBJ2-7; D possibly corresponds to TRBD2 (5 bases). This CDR3 has 14 amino acids. Germline V CDR1 and CDR2: MGHRA, YSYEKL. V was shortened by 1 base and J by 6 bases, with 13 bases between the two germline ends. CDR3 DNA sequence: TGCGCCAGCAGCCAAGCTCGAGGGAGCGGCGAGCAGTACTTC. It specifies CASSQARGSGEQYF.

V usage is TRBV18 and J usage is TRBJ1-1; 7 nucleotides agree with TRBD1. There are 14 residues in the CDR3. V dropped 3 bases and J dropped 5; count of bases not matched to a gene: 6. Germline V CDR1 and CDR2: KGHSH, LQKENI. The CDR3 reads CASSPTGMWTEAFF. The CDR3 DNA reads as TGTGCCAGCTCACCGACAGGGATGTGGACTGAAGCTTTCTTT. The whole variable domain, remainder taken from reference TRBV18 and TRBJ1-1, is NAGVMQNPRHLVRRRGQEARLRCSPMKGHSHVYWYRQLPEEGLKFMVYLQKENIIDESGMPKERFSAEFPKEGPSILRIQQVVRGDSAAYFCASSPTGMWTEAFFGQGTRLTVV.

V usage is TRBV11-2 and J usage is TRBJ2-3, with a possible D match to TRBD1 (5 bases). CDR1 is SGHAT and CDR2 is FQNNGV in the germline V gene. The CDR3 is made up of 14 amino acids. V was pared by 5 bases and J by 6 bases, with 15 bases between. The CDR3 here is CASSLRALYDTQYF. CDR3 coding DNA: TGTGCCAGCAGCCTCAGGGCTCTCTACGATACGCAGTATTTT.

The rearrangement joins TRBV30 to TRBJ1-1, with no clear D. CDR3 length: 11 amino acids. Germline V gene lookup returns CDR1 GTSNPN and CDR2 SVGIG (reference sequence). Trimming removed 2 bases at V and 5 bases at J, with 6 bases between. The CDR3 nucleotides read TGTGCCTGGAGTCTCGGGACTGAAGCTTTCTTT. Amino acids: CAWSLGTEAFF.

V gene TRBV7-9 combines with J gene TRBJ2-4, with 15 bases aligning to TRBD2. Germline V lookup: CDR1 SEHNR, CDR2 FQNEAQ (reference sequence). The CDR3 totals 18 residues. J was trimmed by 2 bases and V by 5 bases; bases with no gene match: 7. CDR3 sequence reads: CASSTRTSGRAPKNIQYF. The CDR3, as DNA: TGTGCCAGCAGCACTCGGACTAGCGGGAGGGCCCCCAAAAACATTCAGTACTTC.

The J gene is TRBJ1-1, the V gene TRBV15; 7 nucleotides align to TRBD1. The germline V gene has CDR1 LNHNV and CDR2 YYDKDF (reference sequence). CDR3 length: 14 residues. The junction had 7 bases not matched to a gene; V was cut back by 5 bases and J by 4 bases. In nucleotides, the CDR3 is TGTGCCACCAGCTCCAGGGGGGCTGGCACTGAAGCTTTCTTT. Protein sequence: CATSSRGAGTEAFF. The variable domain in full, with the rest retrieved from reference TRBV15 and TRBJ1-1, is DAMVIQNPRYQVTQFGKPVTLSCSQTLNHNVMYWYQQKSSQAPKLLFHYYDKDFNNEADTPDNFQSRRPNTSFCFLDIRSPGLGDTAMYLCATSSRGAGTEAFFGQGTRLTVV.

A word on this clone: An end of the junction does not agree with germline; a read error may underlie this. The V and J genes are TRBV5-1 and TRBJ2-5; no reliable D call. Germline CDR1 and CDR2: SGHRS and YFSETQ. The CDR3 extends over 15 amino acids. The CDR3 reads CASTQSFSHQGTQYF. CDR3 in DNA: TGCGCCAGCACCCAAAGCTTCTCTCATCAAGGGACCCAGTACTTC. Based on the CDR3 plus reference TRBV5-1 and TRBJ2-5, the full variable domain is KAGVTQTPRYLIKTRGQQVTLSCSPISGHRSVSWYQQTPGQGLQFLFEYFSETQRNKGNFPGRFSGRQFSNSRSEMNVSTLELGDSALYLCASTQSFSHQGTQYFGPGTRLLVL.

The chain recombines TRBV28 with TRBJ1-2, with unresolved D. CDR3 length: 16 residues. The germline V gene encodes CDR1 MDHEN and CDR2 SYDVKM. Trimming left V 3 bases short and J 0 bases short, with 14 bases between. CDR3 region: CASSLSGLTPNYGYTF. The CDR3 nucleotides are TGTGCCAGCAGTTTGTCAGGACTGACTCCTAACTATGGCTACACCTTC.

The CDR3 protein is CAISPLGGRGEKLFF. In nucleotides, the CDR3 is TGTGCCATCAGTCCCTTAGGGGGTCGTGGTGAAAAACTGTTTTTT. The V call is TRBV10-3, the J call TRBJ1-4; perhaps TRBD1 as D (6 bases). The germline CDR1 and CDR2 sequences are ENHRY and SYGVKD. Trimming pared 5 bases from V and 7 bases from J, leaving 17 bases between. The CDR3 has 15 amino acids.

The chain joins TRBV10-1 to TRBJ2-2, with D hard to call. The CDR3 contains 14 residues. V was pared by 4 bases and J by 2 bases, with 8 bases between. Germline V gene sequence: CDR1 WNHNN, CDR2 SYGVQD (reference sequence). The DNA for the CDR3 is TGCGCCAGCAGTGCAGGCACCAACACCGGGGAGCTGTTTTTT. Amino acid sequence: CASSAGTNTGELFF.

This rearrangement joins TRBV3-1 (or the pseudogene TRBV3-2) to TRBJ2-5; 7 nucleotides match TRBD2. CDR1 and CDR2 from the germline V gene are LGHDT and YNNKEL (reference sequence). The CDR3 loop spans 17 amino acids. Unmatched junction bases numbered 11, after V lost 2 bases and J lost 2 bases. The DNA for the CDR3 is TGTGCCAGCAGCCAAAGTTCGAGTCTAGCGGATCAAGAGACCCAGTACTTC. Translating it yields CASSQSSSLADQETQYF.

The genes are TRBV2 and TRBJ2-7; 7 bases fit TRBD1. The CDR3 runs to 16 residues. With 5 bases clipped from V and 0 bases from J, the junction kept 10 bases outside the gene matches. The germline CDR1 and CDR2 sequences are SNHLY and FYNNEI. DNA for the CDR3: TGTGCCAGCAGTAAAACGGACAGGCGTAACTCCTACGAGCAGTACTTC. Translated: CASSKTDRRNSYEQYF. Looking up the rest from reference TRBV2 and TRBJ2-7 gives the full variable domain: EPEVTQTPSHQVTQMGQEVILRCVPISNHLYFYWYRQILGQKVEFLVSFYNNEISEKSEIFDDQFSVERPDGSNFTLKIRSTKLEDSAMYFCASSKTDRRNSYEQYFGPGTRLTVT.

The chain is built from TRBV7-8 and TRBJ2-1; TRBD2 agrees at 8 bases. This CDR3 is 15 amino acids long. The junction had 11 bases not matched to a gene; V was cut back by 5 bases and J by 8 bases. Germline V gives CDR1 SGHVS, CDR2 FQNEAQ. This CDR3 is CASSRVQREIDEQFF. The CDR3, as DNA: TGTGCCAGCAGCCGAGTCCAGCGGGAGATCGATGAGCAGTTCTTC.

This chain connects TRBV25-1 to TRBJ1-2; TRBD1 matches 8 bases. CDR3 length: 15 amino acids. Trimming took 5 bases from V and 7 from J; bases not matched to a gene: 12. Per the germline V gene, CDR1 is MGHDK and CDR2 is SYGVNS. CDR3 coding DNA: TGTGCCAGCAGTCCAAGCCGGGGACAGGCGGGTGGCTACACCTTC. Protein sequence: CASSPSRGQAGGYTF.

V is TRBV2 and J is TRBJ1-1; 8 nucleotides align to TRBD1. The CDR3 runs to 16 residues. After removal of 7 bases from V and 0 bases from J, the junction contained 10 bases not matched to a gene. CDR1 is SNHLY and CDR2 is FYNNEI in the germline V gene. CDR3 loop: CASNSFVTGVNTEAFF. The CDR3 DNA follows: TGTGCCAGCAACAGTTTTGTGACAGGGGTGAACACTGAAGCTTTCTTT.

The rearrangement uses TRBV28 and TRBJ2-2, with D perhaps assigned TRBD1 or TRBD2 (6 bases each). This CDR3 has 16 residues. Trimming took 3 bases from V and 5 from J, leaving 16 bases between them. The V gene's germline CDR1 is MDHEN and CDR2 SYDVKM. The CDR3 nucleotides read TGTGCCAGCAGTTTGAGATTGGGGGCGGGAACCGGGGAGCTGTTTTTT. As protein: CASSLRLGAGTGELFF.

The genes are TRBV30 and TRBJ1-1, with D perhaps matching TRBD1 (5 bases). V shed 4 bases and J shed 6 bases, with 15 bases lying between them. This CDR3 contains 13 residues. The germline CDR1 and CDR2 sequences are GTSNPN and SVGIG (reference sequence). In DNA form, the CDR3 reads TGTGCCTGGATCCTGTATAGGGGCCCTGAAGCTTTCTTT. This translates into CAWILYRGPEAFF.

This CDR3 reads CASSYLLYNEQFF. In DNA form, the CDR3 reads TGTGCCAGCAGTTACCTCCTATACAATGAGCAGTTCTTC. The V gene is TRBV6-2 or TRBV6-3, the J gene TRBJ2-1; D unclear. The CDR3 has 13 residues. CDR1 is MNHEY, CDR2 SVGEGT, per germline. The ends were cut back, 2 bases at V and 4 bases at J, with 6 bases in the middle.

The chain employs TRBV9 and TRBJ1-4; 7 bases line up with TRBD1. CDR1 and CDR2 (germline): SGDLS, YYNGEE. This CDR3 has 14 amino acids. V was clipped by 2 bases and J by 6 bases; unmatched bases: 4. CDR3 bases: TGTGCCAGCAGCGTCAGGGGGACGGATGAAAAACTGTTTTTT. Its translation is CASSVRGTDEKLFF.

The rearrangement uses TRBV18 and TRBJ2-3, with 9 bases fitting TRBD2. V lost 3 bases, J lost 0 bases, and 7 bases stayed unmatched. Germline V gives CDR1 KGHSH, CDR2 LQKENI. The CDR3 has 17 amino acids. The CDR3: CASSPITSGYSTDTQYF. CDR3 nucleotide sequence: TGTGCCAGCTCACCTATAACTAGCGGGTATAGCACAGATACGCAGTATTTT.

The rearrangement uses TRBV19 and TRBJ2-7, with D possibly matching TRBD2 (5 bases). The CDR3 sequence is 15 residues long. Looked up from germline, CDR1 is LNHDA and CDR2 is SQIVND (reference sequence). The V and J ends lost 7 bases and 3 bases respectively, with 19 bases between them. The CDR3 loop reads CASTGLVVGCYEQYF. CDR3 coding DNA: TGTGCCAGTACCGGACTGGTGGTCGGGTGCTACGAGCAGTACTTC.

The genes are TRBV7-9 and TRBJ2-2, with D perhaps TRBD2 (5 bases). Germline lookup yields CDR1 SEHNR and CDR2 FQNEAQ (reference sequence). The length of the CDR3 is 15 residues. The V end was cut by 5 bases, the J end by 5 bases, with 15 bases between. The CDR3 coding sequence is TGTGCCAGCAGCCCGCCCTGGACTGTAACCGGGGAGCTGTTTTTT. As protein: CASSPPWTVTGELFF.

The chain joins TRBV6-5 to TRBJ2-7; no definite D call. V was cut by 6 bases and J by 0 bases, with 12 bases left in between. CDR3 size: 14 residues. The germline V gene has CDR1 MNHEY and CDR2 SVGAGI. CDR3 sequence: CASRSPSFSYEQYF. CDR3 DNA: TGTGCCAGCAGATCACCGTCTTTCTCCTACGAGCAGTACTTC.

The J gene is TRBJ1-1, the V gene TRBV4-3; D is perhaps TRBD1 (5 bases). This CDR3 comprises 14 residues. Trimming shortened V by 3 bases and J by 4 bases, and 12 bases separated the two germline ends. Germline V gene lookup returns CDR1 LGHNA and CDR2 YSLEER. The CDR3 here is CASSHADSFTEAFF. The CDR3 bases are TGCGCCAGCAGCCATGCTGACAGCTTCACTGAAGCTTTCTTT.

The V and J genes are TRBV5-1 and TRBJ2-3; 12 bases align to TRBD2. This CDR3 has 17 residues. Germline V lookup: CDR1 SGHRS, CDR2 YFSETQ. V lost 5 bases and J lost 0; bases outside the gene matches: 7. The CDR3 sequence is CASRTSGRTSSTDTQYF. Here the CDR3 DNA reads TGCGCCAGCAGAACTAGCGGGAGGACGTCTAGCACAGATACGCAGTATTTT.